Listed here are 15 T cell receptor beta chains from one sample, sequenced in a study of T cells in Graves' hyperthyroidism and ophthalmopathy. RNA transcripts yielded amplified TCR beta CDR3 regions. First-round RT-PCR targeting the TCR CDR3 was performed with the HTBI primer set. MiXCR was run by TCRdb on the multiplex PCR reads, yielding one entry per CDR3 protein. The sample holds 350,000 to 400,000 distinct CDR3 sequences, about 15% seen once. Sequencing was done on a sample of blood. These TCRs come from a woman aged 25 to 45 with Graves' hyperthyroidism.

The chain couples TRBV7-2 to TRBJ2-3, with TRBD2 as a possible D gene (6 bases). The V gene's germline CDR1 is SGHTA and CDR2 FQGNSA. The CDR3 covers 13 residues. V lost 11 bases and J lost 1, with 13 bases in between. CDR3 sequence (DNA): TGTGCCTCGGCGCCGGGAGGCACAGATACGCAGTATTTT. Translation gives CASAPGGTDTQYF.

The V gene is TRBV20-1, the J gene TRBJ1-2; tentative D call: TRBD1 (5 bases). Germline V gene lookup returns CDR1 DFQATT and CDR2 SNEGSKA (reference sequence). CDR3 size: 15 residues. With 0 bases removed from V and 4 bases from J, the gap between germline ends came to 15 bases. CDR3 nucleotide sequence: TGCAGTGCTAGAGACCCCTCCACAGGAACCTATGGCTACACCTTC. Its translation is CSARDPSTGTYGYTF.

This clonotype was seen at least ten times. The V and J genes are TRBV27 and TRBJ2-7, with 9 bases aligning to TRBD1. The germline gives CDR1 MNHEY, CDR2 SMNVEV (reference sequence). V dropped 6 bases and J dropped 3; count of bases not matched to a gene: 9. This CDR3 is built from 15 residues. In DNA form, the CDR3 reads TGTGCCAGCAGGAGGCTGCCGGGACAGGGCTACGAGCAGTACTTC. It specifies CASRRLPGQGYEQYF.

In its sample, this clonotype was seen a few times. DNA of the CDR3: TGCAGTGCTAGAGGCCTAAGGGGCACAGATACGCAGTATTTT. Translated: CSARGLRGTDTQYF. The rearrangement joins TRBV20-1 to TRBJ2-3; D remains unclear. Between the trimmed V and J ends, which lost 1 base and 1 base, there was a span of 9 bases. This CDR3 has 14 amino acids. The germline gives CDR1 DFQATT, CDR2 SNEGSKA (reference sequence).

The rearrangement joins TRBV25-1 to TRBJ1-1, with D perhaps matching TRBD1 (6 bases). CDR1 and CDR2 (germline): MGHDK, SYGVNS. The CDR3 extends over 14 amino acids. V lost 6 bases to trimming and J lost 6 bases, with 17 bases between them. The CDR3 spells CASRGYGGGAEAFF. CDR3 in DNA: TGTGCCAGCAGAGGCTATGGGGGGGGCGCTGAAGCTTTCTTT.

The CDR3 bases are TGTGCCAGCAGTTCGACCAGGACAGTCTACAATGAGCAGTTCTTC. This sequence encodes CASSSTRTVYNEQFF. V is TRBV28 and J is TRBJ2-1, with D possibly TRBD1 on 6 matching bases. Trimming shortened V by 4 bases and J by 3 bases, and 13 bases separated the two germline ends. The germline V gene has CDR1 MDHEN and CDR2 SYDVKM. CDR3 length: 15 residues.

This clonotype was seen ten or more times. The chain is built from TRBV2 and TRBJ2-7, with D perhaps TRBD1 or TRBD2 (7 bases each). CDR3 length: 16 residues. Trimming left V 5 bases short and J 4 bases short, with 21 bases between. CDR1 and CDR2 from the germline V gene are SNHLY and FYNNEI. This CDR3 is CASSMTGPSGLYEQYF. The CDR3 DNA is TGTGCCAGCAGTATGACAGGGCCTAGCGGTCTTTACGAGCAGTACTTC.

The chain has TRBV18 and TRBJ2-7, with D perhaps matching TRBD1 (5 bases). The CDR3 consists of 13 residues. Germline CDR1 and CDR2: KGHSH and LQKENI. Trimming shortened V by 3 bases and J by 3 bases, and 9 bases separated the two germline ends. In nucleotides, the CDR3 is TGTGCCAGCTCACCTGGGGCCATCTACGAGCAGTACTTC. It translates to CASSPGAIYEQYF.

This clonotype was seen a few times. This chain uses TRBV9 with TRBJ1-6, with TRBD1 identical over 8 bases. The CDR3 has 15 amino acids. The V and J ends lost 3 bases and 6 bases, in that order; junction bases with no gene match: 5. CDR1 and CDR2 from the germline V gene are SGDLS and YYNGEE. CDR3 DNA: TGTGCCAGCAGCGGCCCAGGGGGCTCTAATTCACCCCTCCACTTT. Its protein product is CASSGPGGSNSPLHF.

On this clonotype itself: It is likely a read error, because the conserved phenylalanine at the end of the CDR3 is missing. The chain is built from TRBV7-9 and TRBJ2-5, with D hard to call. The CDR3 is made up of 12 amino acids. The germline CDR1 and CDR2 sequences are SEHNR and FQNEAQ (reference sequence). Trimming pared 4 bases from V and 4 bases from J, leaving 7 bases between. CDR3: CASSSNPETQYL. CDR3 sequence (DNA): TGTGCCAGCAGCTCAAACCCAGAGACCCAGTACCTC.

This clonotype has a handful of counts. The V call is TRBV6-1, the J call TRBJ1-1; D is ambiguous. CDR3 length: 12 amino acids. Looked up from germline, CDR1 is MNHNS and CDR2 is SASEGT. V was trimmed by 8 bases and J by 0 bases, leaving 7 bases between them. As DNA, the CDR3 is TGTGCCAGCTATACTTTGAACACTGAAGCTTTCTTT. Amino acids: CASYTLNTEAFF.

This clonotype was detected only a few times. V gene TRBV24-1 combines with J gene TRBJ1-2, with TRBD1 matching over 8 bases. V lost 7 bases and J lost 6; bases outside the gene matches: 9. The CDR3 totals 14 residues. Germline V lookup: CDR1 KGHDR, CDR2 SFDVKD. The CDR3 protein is CATSLPPGQDGYTF. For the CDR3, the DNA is TGTGCCACCAGCCTACCACCGGGACAGGATGGCTACACCTTC.

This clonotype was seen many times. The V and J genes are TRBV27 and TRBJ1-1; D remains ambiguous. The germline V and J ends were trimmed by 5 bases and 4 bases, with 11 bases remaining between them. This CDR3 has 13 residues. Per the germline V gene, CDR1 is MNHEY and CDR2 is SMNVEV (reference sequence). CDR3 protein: CASSPISGTEAFF. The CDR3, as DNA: TGTGCCAGCAGTCCAATCTCGGGCACTGAAGCTTTCTTT.

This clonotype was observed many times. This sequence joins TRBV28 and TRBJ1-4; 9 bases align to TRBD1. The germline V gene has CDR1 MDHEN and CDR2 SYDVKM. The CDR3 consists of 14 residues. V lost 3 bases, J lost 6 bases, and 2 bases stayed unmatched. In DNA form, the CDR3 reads TGTGCCAGCAGTTTCGACAGGGGGGATGAAAAACTGTTTTTT. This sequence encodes CASSFDRGDEKLFF. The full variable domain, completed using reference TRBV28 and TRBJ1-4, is DVKVTQSSRYLVKRTGEKVFLECVQDMDHENMFWYRQDPGLGLRLIYFSYDVKMKEKGDIPEGYSVSREKKERFSLILESASTNQTSMYLCASSFDRGDEKLFFGSGTQLSVL.

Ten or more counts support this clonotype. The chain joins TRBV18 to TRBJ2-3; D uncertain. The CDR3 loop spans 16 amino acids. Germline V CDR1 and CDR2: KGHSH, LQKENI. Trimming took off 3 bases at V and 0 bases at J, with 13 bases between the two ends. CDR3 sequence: CASSPPGLQSTDTQYF. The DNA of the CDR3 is TGTGCCAGCTCACCCCCAGGCCTACAAAGCACAGATACGCAGTATTTT.